A single sample gave rise to the 23 T cell receptor beta chains below, sequenced in a study of beta chain features in type 1 diabetes. Regarding the study as a whole: TCRB CDR3 length was moderately but significantly reduced in all four CD4+ subsets of Type 1 diabetes patients.

Reverse transcribing all isolated RNA meant expressed TCRB transcripts were sequenced. The repertoire was sequenced with immunoSEQ multiplex PCR; TCRdb's copy has only in-frame clones and lacks some. The table records some 660,000 clones, over 12% of them present only once. These receptors have no identified antigens. The sample comprised naive CD4+ T cells from blood. These receptors were collected from a man aged 18 to 30 with type 1 diabetes.

This clone was detected a few times. This chain links TRBV20-1 with TRBJ2-7; D ambiguous. Germline lookup yields CDR1 DFQATT and CDR2 SNEGSKA (reference sequence). CDR3 length: 11 amino acids. V was cut by 1 base and J by 5 bases, with 6 bases left in between. The CDR3: CSARGNDEQYF. The CDR3 region has the DNA TGCAGTGCTAGAGGAAACGACGAGCAGTACTTC.

This chain links TRBV6-6 with TRBJ2-3; a weak D match, TRBD1 (6 bases). The V and J ends lost 10 bases and 0 bases respectively, with 11 bases between them. CDR3 length equals 13 residues. Germline loops: CDR1 MNHNY, CDR2 SVGAGI (reference sequence). CDR3 amino acids: CATQGHSTDTQYF. CDR3 sequence (DNA): TGTGCCACACAGGGTCATAGCACAGATACGCAGTATTTT.

V is TRBV4-3 and J is TRBJ1-2; no definite D call. Germline CDR1 reads LGHNA; CDR2 reads YSLEER. The CDR3 totals 12 residues. V was cut by 1 base and J by 3 bases, with 3 bases left in between. CDR3 region: CASSQGDYGYTF. In DNA, the CDR3 is TGCGCCAGCAGCCAAGGGGACTATGGCTACACCTTC.

In this sample, this clone turned up a few times. The chain links TRBV11-3 to TRBJ2-1; no reliable D call. There are 13 residues in the CDR3. The V gene lost 3 bases and the J gene lost 9 bases, with 12 bases spanning the gap. The germline gives CDR1 SGHNT, CDR2 YENEEA. The CDR3 sequence is CASSFTAGAEQFF. CDR3 DNA: TGTGCCAGCAGCTTTACGGCCGGTGCTGAGCAGTTCTTC.

This clone was counted a few times. J is TRBJ2-6 and V is TRBV30; TRBD2 might be the D (6 bases). The length of the CDR3 is 15 residues. Germline CDR1 is GTSNPN and CDR2 is SVGIG (reference sequence). V shed 2 bases and J shed 7 bases, with 15 bases lying between them. In DNA, the CDR3 is TGTGCCTGGAGTATAGGAACTAGCCCAGCCAACGTCCTGACTTTC. Its protein is CAWSIGTSPANVLTF.

This clone was recorded a few times. V and J are TRBV4-2 and TRBJ1-1, with D possibly being TRBD1 (6 bases). The CDR3 length is 14 residues. Trimming stripped 0 bases from V and 5 bases from J, with 10 bases between. Germline V gene lookup returns CDR1 LGHNA and CDR2 YNFKEQ. For the CDR3, the DNA is TGTGCCAGCAGCCAAGACACAGGGTTTACTGAAGCTTTCTTT. Residues: CASSQDTGFTEAFF.

The chain has TRBV5-6 and TRBJ1-2; no definite D call. Germline values: CDR1 SGHDT, CDR2 YYEEEE. V lost 4 bases and J 3 bases, leaving 13 bases between the germline ends. The length of the CDR3 is 14 residues. The CDR3 bases are TGTGCCAGCAGCGTTGGACGGGGTCACTATGGCTACACCTTC. This encodes CASSVGRGHYGYTF. The full variable domain, in which reference TRBV5-6 and TRBJ1-2 provide the parts outside the CDR3, is DAGVTQSPTHLIKTRGQQVTLRCSPKSGHDTVSWYQQALGQGPQFIFQYYEEEERQRGNFPDRFSGHQFPNYSSELNVNALLLGDSALYLCASSVGRGHYGYTFGSGTRLTVV.

This clone was seen only a few times. V usage is TRBV2 and J usage is TRBJ2-5; D might be TRBD2 (6 bases). Between the trimmed V and J ends, which lost 6 bases and 2 bases, there was a span of 13 bases. CDR1 and CDR2 from the germline V gene are SNHLY and FYNNEI. The CDR3 spans 14 residues. CDR3: CASSPDSGQETQYF. The CDR3 nucleotides read TGTGCCAGCAGCCCCGACAGCGGGCAAGAGACCCAGTACTTC.

Only a few counts were recorded for this clone. Additional DNA sequences in this sample encode the identical CDR3. The chain couples TRBV9 to TRBJ2-6, with no clear D. Germline loops: CDR1 SGDLS, CDR2 YYNGEE. The CDR3 is made up of 14 amino acids. V gave up 0 bases and J gave up 2 bases, with 3 bases separating them. The CDR3 nucleotides read TGTGCCAGCAGCGTAGCGGCTGGGGCCAACGTCCTGACTTTC. It translates to CASSVAAGANVLTF.

In this sample, this clone turned up a few times. The chain links TRBV18 to TRBJ1-2; 7 nucleotides line up with TRBD1. The CDR3 extends over 15 amino acids. V dropped 3 bases and J dropped 4; count of bases not matched to a gene: 8. Germline V CDR1 and CDR2: KGHSH, LQKENI. This chain's CDR3 is CASSPRADRSYGYTF. The CDR3 region has the DNA TGTGCCAGCTCACCCCGGGCGGACAGGAGCTATGGCTACACCTTC.

This chain uses TRBV30 with TRBJ1-3; D might be TRBD1 (5 bases). CDR3 length: 16 amino acids. The V end was cut by 8 bases, the J end by 2 bases, with 22 bases between. CDR1 is GTSNPN and CDR2 is SVGIG in the germline V gene (reference sequence). CDR3 loop: CALGGASAQTGNTIYF. The CDR3 DNA reads TGTGCCCTCGGAGGGGCGTCAGCTCAGACTGGAAACACCATATATTTT.

The chain joins TRBV7-2 to TRBJ2-3, with a weak D call TRBD1 (5 bases). Trimming shortened V by 1 base and J by 0 bases, and 8 bases separated the two germline ends. The CDR3 runs 15 residues. The germline CDR1 and CDR2 sequences are SGHTA and FQGNSA. The DNA of the CDR3 is TGTGCCAGCAGCTTAGTCGGACAAAGCACAGATACGCAGTATTTT. Translated: CASSLVGQSTDTQYF. Drawing the rest from reference TRBV7-2 and TRBJ2-3, the complete variable domain is GAGVSQSPSNKVTEKGKDVELRCDPISGHTALYWYRQSLGQGLEFLIYFQGNSAPDKSGLPSDRFSAERTGGSVSTLTIQRTQQEDSAVYLCASSLVGQSTDTQYFGPGTRLTVL.

This clone was detected only a few times. The chain couples TRBV11-2 to TRBJ2-3; D is perhaps TRBD1 or TRBD2 (5 bases each). Trimming pared 7 bases from V and 9 bases from J, leaving 11 bases between. The CDR3 is 11 amino acids. Germline V gene lookup returns CDR1 SGHAT and CDR2 FQNNGV. CDR3 sequence (DNA): TGTGCCAGCACATTCAGGGAGACGCAGTATTTT. Protein: CASTFRETQYF. The full variable domain, with the rest looked up from reference TRBV11-2 and TRBJ2-3, is EAGVAQSPRYKIIEKRQSVAFWCNPISGHATLYWYQQILGQGPKLLIQFQNNGVVDDSQLPKDRFSAERLKGVDSTLKIQPAKLEDSAVYLCASTFRETQYFGPGTRLTVL.

The rearrangement joins TRBV7-9 to TRBJ1-2; D is uncertain. The CDR3 spans 11 residues. Trimming left V 5 bases short and J 8 bases short, with 9 bases between. CDR1 is SEHNR and CDR2 is FQNEAQ in the germline V gene (reference sequence). CDR3 residues: CASSPKVGYTF. The CDR3, as DNA: TGTGCCAGCAGCCCTAAGGTGGGCTACACCTTC.

This clone was detected only a few times. The V and J genes are TRBV28 and TRBJ2-5; the D gene could be TRBD1 or TRBD2 (6 bases each). The CDR3 is made up of 14 amino acids. V lost 10 bases to trimming and J lost 2 bases, with 17 bases between them. Germline V gene data show CDR1 as MDHEN and CDR2 as SYDVKM. The CDR3 region is CATSGAATQETQYF. CDR3 in DNA: TGTGCCACCTCGGGGGCAGCGACTCAAGAGACCCAGTACTTC.

The gene calls are TRBV10-3 and TRBJ2-5; D uncertain. The CDR3 is 12 amino acids. The germline V and J ends were trimmed by 6 bases and 0 bases, with 5 bases remaining between them. The germline CDR1 and CDR2 sequences are ENHRY and SYGVKD. The CDR3 nucleotides are TGTGCCATCAGCCGGGACCAAGAGACCCAGTACTTC. Translation: CAISRDQETQYF.

The V call is TRBV4-1, the J call TRBJ1-5; maybe TRBD1 (6 bases). The CDR3 contains 14 residues. CDR1 is MGHRA, CDR2 YSYEKL, per germline. The V end lost 4 bases, the J end lost 3 bases, and 10 bases lay between the germline ends. The CDR3, as DNA: TGCGCCAGCAGCCTTGGACAGCTCAATCAGCCCCAGCATTTT. It yields the protein CASSLGQLNQPQHF.

This clone was seen more than once but under ten times. This same CDR3 is encoded by further DNA sequences in the sample. V usage is TRBV7-2 and J usage is TRBJ2-3; D remains ambiguous. The V end was cut by 2 bases, the J end by 2 bases, with 2 bases between. CDR1 and CDR2 from the germline V gene are SGHTA and FQGNSA. This CDR3 spans 12 amino acids. CDR3 coding DNA: TGTGCCAGCAGCTTATTCACAGATACGCAGTATTTT. Its translation is CASSLFTDTQYF.

The table lists this clone with a few counts. The chain employs TRBV28 and TRBJ2-7, with TRBD1 as a possible D gene (7 bases). The CDR3 covers 14 residues. Looked up from germline, CDR1 is MDHEN and CDR2 is SYDVKM. Deletions cut 9 bases from V and 2 bases from J, with 17 bases between. CDR3 nucleotides: TGTGCCAGTAGCAGGGGGGACGGGCCCTACGAGCAGTACTTC. Its translation is CASSRGDGPYEQYF.

The V gene is TRBV5-4, the J gene TRBJ2-3; the D gene is possibly TRBD2 (6 bases). The CDR3 has 15 amino acids. Trimming removed 7 bases from V and 0 bases from J, with 15 bases in between. Per the germline V gene, CDR1 is SGHNT and CDR2 is YYREEE (reference sequence). The CDR3 DNA reads as TGTGCCAGCCGGGTCCAGGCGGGGAGCACAGATACGCAGTATTTT. Translating gives CASRVQAGSTDTQYF.

This clone showed up just a few times. This sequence joins TRBV11-2 and TRBJ2-7, with D possibly called TRBD1 or TRBD2 (5 bases each). V dropped 6 bases and J dropped 7 bases, with 22 bases sitting between them. The CDR3 has 15 amino acids. The V gene's germline CDR1 is SGHAT and CDR2 FQNNGV. In DNA form, the CDR3 reads TGTGCCAGCAGGGAGGTGTTCTCGACAGATACTGAGCAGTACTTC. It translates to CASREVFSTDTEQYF.

This clone appeared a few times. The gene calls are TRBV9 and TRBJ2-2, with 9 positions matching TRBD2. Germline CDR1 reads SGDLS; CDR2 reads YYNGEE. The length of the CDR3 is 17 residues. V dropped 0 bases and J dropped 1; count of bases not matched to a gene: 4. The DNA for the CDR3 is TGTGCCAGCAGCGTAGGGATTAGCGGGAGGAACACCGGGGAGCTGTTTTTT. As protein: CASSVGISGRNTGELFF.

This clone was recorded a few times. The V and J genes are TRBV4-1 and TRBJ1-1; TRBD1 might be the D (5 bases). CDR1 MGHRA and CDR2 YSYEKL come from the germline V gene. This CDR3 spans 13 amino acids. V dropped 4 bases and J dropped 7 bases, with 13 bases sitting between them. The CDR3 here is CASSRGPTGEAFF. The CDR3 region has the DNA TGCGCCAGCAGCCGGGGCCCGACGGGTGAAGCTTTCTTT.